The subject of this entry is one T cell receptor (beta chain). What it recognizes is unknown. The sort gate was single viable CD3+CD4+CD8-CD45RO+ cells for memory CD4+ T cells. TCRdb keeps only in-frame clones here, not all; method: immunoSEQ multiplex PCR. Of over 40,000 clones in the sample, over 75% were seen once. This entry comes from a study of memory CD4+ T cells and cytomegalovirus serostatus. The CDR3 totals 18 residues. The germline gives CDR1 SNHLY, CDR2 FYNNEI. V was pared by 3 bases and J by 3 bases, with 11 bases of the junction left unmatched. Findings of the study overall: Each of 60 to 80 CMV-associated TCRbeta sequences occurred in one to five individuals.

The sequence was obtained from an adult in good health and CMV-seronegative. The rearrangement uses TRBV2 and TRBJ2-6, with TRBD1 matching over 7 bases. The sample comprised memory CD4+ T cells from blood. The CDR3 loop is CASSDPTQTGFGANVLTF. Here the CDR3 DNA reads TGTGCCAGCAGTGACCCAACCCAGACAGGGTTTGGGGCCAACGTCCTGACTTTC.